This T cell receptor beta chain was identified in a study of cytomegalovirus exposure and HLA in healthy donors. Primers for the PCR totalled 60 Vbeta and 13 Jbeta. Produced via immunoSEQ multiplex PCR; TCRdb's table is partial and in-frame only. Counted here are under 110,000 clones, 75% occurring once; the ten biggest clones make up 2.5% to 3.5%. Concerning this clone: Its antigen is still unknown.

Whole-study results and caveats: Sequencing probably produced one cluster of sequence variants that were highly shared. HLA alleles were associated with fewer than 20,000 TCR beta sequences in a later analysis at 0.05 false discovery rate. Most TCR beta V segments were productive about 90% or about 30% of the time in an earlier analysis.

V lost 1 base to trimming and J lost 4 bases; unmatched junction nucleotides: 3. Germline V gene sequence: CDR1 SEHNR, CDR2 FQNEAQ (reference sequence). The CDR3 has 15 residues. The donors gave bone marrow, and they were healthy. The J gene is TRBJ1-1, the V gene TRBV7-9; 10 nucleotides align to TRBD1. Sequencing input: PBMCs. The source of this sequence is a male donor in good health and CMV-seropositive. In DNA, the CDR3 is TGTGCCAGCAGCTTAGGACAGGGGGCTATCACTGAAGCTTTCTTT. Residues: CASSLGQGAITEAFF. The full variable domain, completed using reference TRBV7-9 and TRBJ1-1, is DTGVSQNPRHKITKRGQNVTFRCDPISEHNRLYWYRQTLGQGPEFLTYFQNEAQLEKSRLLSDRFSAERPKGSFSTLEIQRTEQGDSAMYLCASSLGQGAITEAFFGQGTRLTVV.